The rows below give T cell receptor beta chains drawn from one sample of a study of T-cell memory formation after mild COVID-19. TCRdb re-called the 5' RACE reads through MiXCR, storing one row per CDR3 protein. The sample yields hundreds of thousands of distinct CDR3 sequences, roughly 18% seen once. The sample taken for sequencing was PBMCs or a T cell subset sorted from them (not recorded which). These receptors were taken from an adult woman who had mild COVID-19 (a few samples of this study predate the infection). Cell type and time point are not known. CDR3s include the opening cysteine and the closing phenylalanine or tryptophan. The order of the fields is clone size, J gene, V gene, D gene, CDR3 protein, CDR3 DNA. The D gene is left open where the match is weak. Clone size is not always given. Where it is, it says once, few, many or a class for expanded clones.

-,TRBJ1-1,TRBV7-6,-,CASSLGVGPSNTEAFF,TGTGCCAGCAGCTTGGGGGTGGGTCCATCGAACACTGAAGCTTTCTTT
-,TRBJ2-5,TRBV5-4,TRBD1,CASSPQGGRRRETQYF,TGTGCCAGCAGCCCACAGGGGGGCAGGAGGCGAGAGACCCAGTACTTC
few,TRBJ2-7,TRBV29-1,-,CSGGDQRSLGEQYF,TGCAGCGGGGGGGACCAGCGTAGCTTGGGCGAGCAGTACTTC
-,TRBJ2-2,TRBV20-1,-,CSARGRGGRDTGELFF,TGCAGTGCTAGAGGTCGCGGAGGAAGGGACACCGGGGAGCTGTTTTTT
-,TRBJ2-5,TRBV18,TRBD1,CASFGTAQETQYF,TGTGCCAGCTTCGGGACAGCCCAAGAGACCCAGTACTTC
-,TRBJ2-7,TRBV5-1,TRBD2,CASSLKGLAGVKSYEQYF,TGCGCCAGCAGCTTGAAGGGACTAGCGGGGGTTAAATCCTACGAGCAGTACTTC
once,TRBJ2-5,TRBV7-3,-,CASSFRRAETQYF,TGTGCCAGCAGCTTCCGAAGGGCCGAGACCCAGTACTTC
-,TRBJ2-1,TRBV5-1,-,CASSLQDSPLGGEQFF,TGCGCCAGCAGCTTACAGGACTCTCCCCTCGGGGGTGAGCAGTTCTTC
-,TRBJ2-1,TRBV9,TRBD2,CASSVGGTSGGATNEQFF,TGTGCCAGCAGCGTAGGAGGGACTAGCGGGGGGGCCACCAATGAGCAGTTCTTC
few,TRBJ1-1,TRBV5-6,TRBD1,CASSLLQGTEAFF,TGTGCCAGCAGCTTACTACAGGGGACTGAAGCTTTCTTT
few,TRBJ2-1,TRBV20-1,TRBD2,CSAFIAGGRHEQFF,TGCAGTGCCTTTATAGCGGGGGGCCGACATGAGCAGTTCTTC
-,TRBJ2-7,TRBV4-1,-,CASSRGESYEQYF,TGCGCCAGCAGCCGTGGGGAAAGCTACGAGCAGTACTTC
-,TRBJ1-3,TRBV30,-,CAWSVGFSGNTIYF,TGTGCCTGGAGTGTCGGCTTCTCTGGAAACACCATATATTTT
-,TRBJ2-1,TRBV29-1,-,CSVGKWTDNEQFF,TGCAGCGTTGGGAAGTGGACGGACAATGAGCAGTTCTTC
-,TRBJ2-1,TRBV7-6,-,CASSSVGGGTYNEQFF,TGTGCCAGCAGCTCGGTAGGGGGAGGCACCTACAATGAGCAGTTCTTC
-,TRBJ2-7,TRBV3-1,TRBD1,CASSQGPDRRYEQYF,TGTGCCAGCAGCCAAGGCCCGGACAGGCGCTACGAGCAGTACTTC
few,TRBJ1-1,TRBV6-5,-,CASSYSKDTEAFF,TGTGCCAGCAGTTACTCGAAGGACACTGAAGCTTTCTTT
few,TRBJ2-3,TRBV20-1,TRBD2,CSANYGTSGSTGTQYF,TGCAGTGCTAATTATGGGACTAGCGGGAGCACAGGGACGCAGTATTTT
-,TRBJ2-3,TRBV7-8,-,CASSPTSGLGTDTQYF,TGTGCCAGCAGCCCAACGTCGGGATTAGGGACAGATACGCAGTATTTT
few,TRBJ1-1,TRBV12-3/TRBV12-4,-,CASSFSPDRNTEAFF,TGTGCCAGCAGTTTCTCCCCGGACAGGAACACTGAAGCTTTCTTT
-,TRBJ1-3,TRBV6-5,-,CASSYEVGGSGNTIYF,TGTGCCAGCAGTTACGAGGTCGGGGGGTCTGGAAACACCATATATTTT
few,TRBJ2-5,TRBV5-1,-,CASSLEGGLAQYF,TGCGCCAGCAGCTTGGAGGGTGGTTTGGCCCAGTACTTC
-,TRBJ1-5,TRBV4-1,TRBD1,CASSHGQGSGSQPQHF,TGCGCCAGCAGCCACGGACAGGGCTCGGGTAGTCAGCCCCAGCATTTT
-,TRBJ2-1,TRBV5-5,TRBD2,CASSLVGLANNEQFF,TGTGCCAGCAGCTTGGTGGGACTAGCTAACAATGAGCAGTTCTTC
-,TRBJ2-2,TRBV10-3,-,CAISREGTGELFF,TGTGCCATCAGCAGGGAAGGCACCGGGGAGCTGTTTTTT
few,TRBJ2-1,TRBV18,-,CASSPTAGASYNEQFF,TGTGCCAGCTCACCAACGGCGGGGGCTTCCTACAATGAGCAGTTCTTC
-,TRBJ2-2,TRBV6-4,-,CASSDQTHSALFF,TGTGCCAGCAGTGACCAGACCCACAGCGCGCTGTTTTTT
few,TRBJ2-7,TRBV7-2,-,CASSSNRAAYEQYF,TGTGCCAGCAGCTCAAACAGGGCCGCCTACGAGCAGTACTTC
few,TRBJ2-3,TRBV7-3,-,CASSLSGRGTDTQYF,TGTGCCAGCAGCTTATCCGGAAGGGGCACAGATACGCAGTATTTT
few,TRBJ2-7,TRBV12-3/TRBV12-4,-,CASSLEASGTYEQYF,TGTGCCAGCAGTTTAGAGGCCAGCGGCACCTACGAGCAGTACTTC
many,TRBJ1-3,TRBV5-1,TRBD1,CASSPGQHSGNTIYF,TGCGCCAGCAGCCCGGGACAGCACTCTGGAAACACCATATATTTT
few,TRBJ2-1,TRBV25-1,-,CASSDWDSGYNEQFF,TGTGCCAGCAGTGACTGGGACTCAGGCTACAATGAGCAGTTCTTC
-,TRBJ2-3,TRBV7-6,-,CASSPRAGTDTQYF,TGTGCCAGCAGCCCACGCGCGGGGACAGATACGCAGTATTTT
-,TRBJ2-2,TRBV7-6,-,CASTAGLENTGELFF,TGTGCCAGCACCGCGGGACTGGAGAACACCGGGGAGCTGTTTTTT
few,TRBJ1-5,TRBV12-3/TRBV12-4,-,CASSNVYENQPQHF,TGTGCCAGCAGCAACGTTTACGAGAATCAGCCCCAGCATTTT
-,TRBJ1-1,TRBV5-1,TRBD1,CASSSGQGANEAFF,TGCGCCAGCAGCTCGGGACAGGGGGCAAATGAAGCTTTCTTT
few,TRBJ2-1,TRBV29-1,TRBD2,CSVAGAFPSGGINNEQFF,TGCAGCGTTGCTGGTGCGTTTCCGAGCGGGGGCATTAACAATGAGCAGTTCTTC
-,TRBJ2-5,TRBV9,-,CASSAPHGGQETQYF,TGTGCCAGCAGCGCCCCCCACGGGGGCCAAGAGACCCAGTACTTC
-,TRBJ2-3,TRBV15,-,CATSREGGAGGTDTQYF,TGTGCCACCAGCAGAGAAGGGGGTGCGGGGGGCACAGATACGCAGTATTTT
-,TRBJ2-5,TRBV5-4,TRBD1,CASSSGQGPQETQYF,TGTGCCAGCAGCTCCGGACAGGGGCCGCAAGAGACCCAGTACTTC
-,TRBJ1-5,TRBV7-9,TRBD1,CASSFDRDRAGGNQPQHF,TGTGCCAGCAGCTTTGACCGGGACAGGGCAGGGGGCAATCAGCCCCAGCATTTT
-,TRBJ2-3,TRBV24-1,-,CATSDRADTDTQYF,TGTGCCACCAGTGATAGGGCAGACACAGATACGCAGTATTTT
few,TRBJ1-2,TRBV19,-,CASSIDRQVVGYTF,TGTGCCAGTAGTATAGACAGACAGGTGGTCGGCTACACCTTC
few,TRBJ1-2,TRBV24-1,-,CATSGHRFDGYTF,TGTGCCACCTCGGGACATCGGTTTGATGGCTACACCTTC
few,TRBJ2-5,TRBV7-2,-,CASSDSYQETQYF,TGTGCCAGCAGCGACTCGTACCAAGAGACCCAGTACTTC
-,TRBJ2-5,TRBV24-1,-,CATSDSRTGTQYF,TGTGCCACCAGTGATTCGAGGACTGGGACCCAGTACTTC
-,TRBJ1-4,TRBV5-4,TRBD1,CASSSYRGDEKLFF,TGTGCCAGCAGCTCCTACAGGGGCGATGAAAAACTGTTTTTT
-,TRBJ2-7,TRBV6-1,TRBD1,CASIRGTVFHEQYF,TGTGCCAGCATCCGAGGGACAGTCTTCCACGAGCAGTACTTC
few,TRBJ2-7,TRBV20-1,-,CSAPRGLEQYF,TGCAGTGCCCCTCGAGGGTTGGAGCAGTACTTC
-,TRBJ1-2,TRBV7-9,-,CAVGGNEPNYGYTF,TGTGCCGTAGGAGGGAACGAACCTAACTATGGCTACACCTTC
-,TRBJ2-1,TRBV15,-,CATSDRIDNEQFF,TGTGCCACCAGCGATCGGATAGACAATGAGCAGTTCTTC
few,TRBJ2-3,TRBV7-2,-,CASSLGSVRGDTQYF,TGTGCCAGCAGCTTAGGATCGGTCCGAGGAGATACGCAGTATTTT
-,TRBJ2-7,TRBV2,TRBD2,CASRGLAAYEQYF,TGTGCCAGCAGGGGACTAGCGGCCTACGAGCAGTACTTC
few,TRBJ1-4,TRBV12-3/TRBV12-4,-,CASSFGRSKGDGEKLFF,TGTGCCAGCAGTTTCGGCAGGTCAAAAGGGGACGGTGAAAAACTGTTTTTT
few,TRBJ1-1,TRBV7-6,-,CASSALIIDEAFF,TGTGCCAGCAGCGCCCTGATTATCGATGAAGCTTTCTTT